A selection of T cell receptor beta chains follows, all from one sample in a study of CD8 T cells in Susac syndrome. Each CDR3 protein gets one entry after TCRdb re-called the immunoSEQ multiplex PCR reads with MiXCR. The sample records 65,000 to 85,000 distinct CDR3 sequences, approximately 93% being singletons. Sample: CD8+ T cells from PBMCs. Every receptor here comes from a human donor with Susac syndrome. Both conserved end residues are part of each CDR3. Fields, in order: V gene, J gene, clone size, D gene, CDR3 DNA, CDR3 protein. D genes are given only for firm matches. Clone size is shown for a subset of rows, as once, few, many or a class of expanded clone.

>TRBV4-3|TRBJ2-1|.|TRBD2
TGCGCCAGCAGCCCCACTACAGCGGGAGGGTGGACCTACAATGAGCAGTTCTTC
CASSPTTAGGWTYNEQFF
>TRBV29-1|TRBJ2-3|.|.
TGCAGCATTACCGACTTGGGGGGCCTTGATACGCAGTATTTT
CSITDLGGLDTQYF
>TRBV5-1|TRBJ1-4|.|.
TGCGCCAGCAGCTTAAGGGCCAAAAATGAAAAACTGTTTTTT
CASSLRAKNEKLFF
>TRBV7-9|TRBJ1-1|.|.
TGTGCCAGCAGCTTAGGGGGCACCCGAGGGTTTGGTCGGACTGAAGCTTTCTTT
CASSLGGTRGFGRTEAFF
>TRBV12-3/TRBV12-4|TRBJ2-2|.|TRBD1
TGTGCCAGCAGAAAAACAGGGGCGAACACCGGGGAGCTGTTTTTT
CASRKTGANTGELFF
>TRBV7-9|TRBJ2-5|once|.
TGTGCCAGCAGCTTAAGGGGAACTGGGACCCAGTACTTC
CASSLRGTGTQYF
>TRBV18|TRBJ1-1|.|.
TGTGCCAGCTCACCTCAAGCGAACACTGAAGCTTTCTTT
CASSPQANTEAFF
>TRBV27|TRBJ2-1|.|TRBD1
TGTGCCAGCAAGGGGGGGACAGGGTGGACCTACAATGAGCAGTTCTTC
CASKGGTGWTYNEQFF
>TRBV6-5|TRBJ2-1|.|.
TGTGCCAGCAGCTTCGACAGGCCCCCCTACAATGAGCAGTTCTTC
CASSFDRPPYNEQFF
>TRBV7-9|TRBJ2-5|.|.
TGTGCCAGCAGCGCACCGGAAGGGGAGACCCAGTACTTC
CASSAPEGETQYF
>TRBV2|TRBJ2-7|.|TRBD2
TGTGCCAGCAGTGTAAGGGCGGGAGGGCCAGGCGAGCAGTACTTC
CASSVRAGGPGEQYF
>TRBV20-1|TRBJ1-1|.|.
TGCAGTGCTAGAGAAGCCGACAGTGAAGCTTTCTTT
CSAREADSEAFF
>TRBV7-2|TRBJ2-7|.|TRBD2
TGTGCCAGCAGCTTAGCGGCTAGCGGTAACTACGAGCAGTACTTC
CASSLAASGNYEQYF
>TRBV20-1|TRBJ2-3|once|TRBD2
TGCAGTGCTAGGACTAGCGGGAGTAGCTCAGATACGCAGTATTTT
CSARTSGSSSDTQYF
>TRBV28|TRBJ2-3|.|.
TGTGCCAGCACGCCCACGGGAGATCCTGGGGGAGATACGCAGTATTTT
CASTPTGDPGGDTQYF
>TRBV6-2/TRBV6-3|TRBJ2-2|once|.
TGTGCCAGCAGTTATCTTTTTAGCGAAACGAACACCGGGGAGCTGTTTTTT
CASSYLFSETNTGELFF
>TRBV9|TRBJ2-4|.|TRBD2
TGTGCCAGCAGCCATCCTAGTACAGCCGGGACTAGCGGACTAGCCAAAAACATTCAGTACTTC
CASSHPSTAGTSGLAKNIQYF
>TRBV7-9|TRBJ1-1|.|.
TGTGCCAGCAGCTTGGACCGAAACACTGAAGCTTTCTTT
CASSLDRNTEAFF
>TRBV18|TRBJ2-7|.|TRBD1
TGTGCCAGCTCACCAAGGGACAGGGCGTATATCTACGAGCAGTACTTC
CASSPRDRAYIYEQYF
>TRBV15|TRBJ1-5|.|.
TGTGCCACCAGCAGAGATCTGACAGTAGATCAGCCCCAGCATTTT
CATSRDLTVDQPQHF
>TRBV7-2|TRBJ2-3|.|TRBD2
TGTGCCAGCAGCAAGGGACTAGCGGGGAATACGCAGTATTTT
CASSKGLAGNTQYF
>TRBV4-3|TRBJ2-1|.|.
TGCGCCAGCAGCCATCCTTTGAGCGATGAGCAGTTCTTC
CASSHPLSDEQFF
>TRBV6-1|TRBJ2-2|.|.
TGTGCCAGCAGTGAACGCAAGAGGCAGGGACGCGACACCGGGGAGCTGTTTTTT
CASSERKRQGRDTGELFF
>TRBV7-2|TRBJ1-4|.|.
TGTGCCAGCAGCCCAGGTGGGGGGCGGTCTGAAAAACTGTTTTTT
CASSPGGGRSEKLFF
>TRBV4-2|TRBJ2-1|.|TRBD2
TGTGCCAGCAGCCAAGATCCTGGGACTAGCGTGGAGAATGAGCAGTTCTTC
CASSQDPGTSVENEQFF
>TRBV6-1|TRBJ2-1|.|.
TGTGCCAGCGCGATCCCATATAACAATGAGCAGTTCTTC
CASAIPYNNEQFF
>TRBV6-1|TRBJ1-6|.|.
TGTGCCAGCAGTGAAATTATCAGGGATTCACCCCTCCACTTT
CASSEIIRDSPLHF
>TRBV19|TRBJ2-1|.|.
TGTGCCAGTAGTAGAGCGGGCGGTTACAATGAGCAGTTCTTC
CASSRAGGYNEQFF
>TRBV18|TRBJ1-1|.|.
TGTGCCAGCTCACCCGACTACACTGAAGCTTTCTTT
CASSPDYTEAFF
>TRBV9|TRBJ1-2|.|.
TGTGCCAGCAGCGAATCCAATAACTATGGCTACACCTTC
CASSESNNYGYTF
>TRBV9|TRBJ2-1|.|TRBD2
TGTGCCAGCAGTTATCCCGGGACTAGCGGCAATAAAGAGCAGTTCTTC
CASSYPGTSGNKEQFF
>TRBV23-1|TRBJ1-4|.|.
TGCGCCAGCAGTCAACGGGGCCTATATCATGAAAAACTGTTTTTT
CASSQRGLYHEKLFF
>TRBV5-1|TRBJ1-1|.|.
TGCGCCAGCAGCTTGTGGGACACGACTTCGAACACTGAAGCTTTCTTT
CASSLWDTTSNTEAFF